The 27 T cell receptor beta chains in this list originate from one sample, sequenced in a study of T cell changes during pregnancy in multiple sclerosis. Clones were read by immunoSEQ multiplex PCR, and TCRdb kept only the in-frame ones, dropping some. Among about 40,000 clones listed, roughly nine tenths were seen once. Specimen: CD4+ T cells from peripheral blood mononuclear cells, collected in the third trimester of pregnancy. These receptor sequences come from a female donor in good health, enrolled as a control in a pregnancy study.

The chain couples TRBV27 to TRBJ1-6; TRBD1 matches 10 bases. The CDR3 extends over 14 amino acids. CDR1 MNHEY and CDR2 SMNVEV come from the germline V gene (reference sequence). Unmatched junction bases numbered 4, after V lost 5 bases and J lost 9 bases. CDR3 sequence: CASSARDRGSPLHF. The DNA for the CDR3 is TGTGCCAGCAGTGCCAGGGACAGGGGTTCACCCCTCCACTTT.

The V and J genes are TRBV9 and TRBJ1-5; TRBD1 might be the D (5 bases). V was clipped by 3 bases and J by 7 bases, with 11 bases between them. Germline V gene lookup returns CDR1 SGDLS and CDR2 YYNGEE. There are 13 residues in the CDR3. CDR3 loop: CASSGAWGQPQHF. In DNA form, the CDR3 reads TGTGCCAGCAGCGGAGCGTGGGGCCAGCCCCAGCATTTT.

This chain joins TRBV27 and TRBJ2-1; 11 bases agree with TRBD2. The CDR3 is 16 amino acids. Unmatched junction bases numbered 10, after V lost 5 bases and J lost 7 bases. Germline V lookup: CDR1 MNHEY, CDR2 SMNVEV (reference sequence). The CDR3 nucleotides read TGTGCCAGCAGTCGATTAGCGGGAGGGCCGGGTAATGAGCAGTTCTTC. Protein product: CASSRLAGGPGNEQFF.

This chain joins TRBV7-9 and TRBJ1-6; perhaps TRBD1 as D (6 bases). The CDR3 is 15 amino acids. CDR1 is SEHNR and CDR2 is FQNEAQ in the germline V gene (reference sequence). Between the trimmed V and J ends, which lost 7 bases and 8 bases, there was a span of 18 bases. As DNA, the CDR3 is TGTGCCAGCAACCCTGTGGGACATCTGGATTCACCCCTCCACTTT. This translates into CASNPVGHLDSPLHF.

The chain recombines TRBV14 with TRBJ1-6; the match to TRBD1 covers 8 bases. The length of the CDR3 is 13 residues. Germline V gene sequence: CDR1 SGHDN, CDR2 FVKESK. V shed 8 bases and J 11 bases; nucleotides not matched to a gene: 8. The CDR3 nucleotides are TGTGCCAGCGGACTTACAGGGGGGACACCCCTCCACTTT. It yields the protein CASGLTGGTPLHF.

This chain joins TRBV30 and TRBJ2-1; possible D gene TRBD1, 6 bases. V was trimmed by 5 bases and J by 13 bases, leaving 15 bases between them. CDR3 length: 11 residues. Germline CDR1 and CDR2: GTSNPN and SVGIG (reference sequence). CDR3 sequence: CAWRPADSQFF. The CDR3 DNA is TGTGCCTGGCGTCCAGCGGACAGTCAGTTCTTC.

The V call is TRBV28, the J call TRBJ1-2, with TRBD1 identical over 9 bases. V dropped 3 bases and J dropped 2; count of bases not matched to a gene: 4. The CDR3 has 15 residues. The germline V gene encodes CDR1 MDHEN and CDR2 SYDVKM. This CDR3 reads CASSFGGQGNYGYTF. For the CDR3, the DNA is TGTGCCAGCAGTTTCGGGGGACAGGGAAACTATGGCTACACCTTC.

The chain is built from TRBV19 and TRBJ2-3, with a possible D match to TRBD1 (5 bases). The CDR3 extends over 16 amino acids. Trimming pared 4 bases from V and 3 bases from J, leaving 17 bases between. Germline CDR1 LNHDA, CDR2 SQIVND (reference sequence). CDR3 region: CASSNLRQSVTDTQYF. CDR3 nucleotide sequence: TGTGCCAGTAGTAATCTAAGACAGAGCGTGACAGATACGCAGTATTTT.

This clone was seen just once. The V gene is TRBV28, the J gene TRBJ2-7, with 9 bases fitting TRBD2. Germline loops: CDR1 MDHEN, CDR2 SYDVKM. CDR3 size: 12 residues. With 7 bases clipped from V and 3 bases from J, the junction kept 1 base outside the gene matches. CDR3 DNA sequence: TGTGCCAGCAAGACTAGCGGCTACGAGCAGTACTTC. Protein: CASKTSGYEQYF.

This clone was picked up one time. V is TRBV7-9 and J is TRBJ2-1; D is perhaps TRBD2 (6 bases). The germline gives CDR1 SEHNR, CDR2 FQNEAQ (reference sequence). The CDR3 contains 16 residues. The V and J ends lost 5 bases and 4 bases respectively, with 18 bases between them. CDR3 loop: CASSEVTGGNYNEQFF. Written as DNA, the CDR3 is TGTGCCAGCAGCGAGGTTACAGGAGGGAATTACAATGAGCAGTTCTTC.

This clone was found once. The CDR3 DNA is TGTGCCAGCTCAGCGAGCGGGGAGCTGTTTTTT. Amino acid sequence: CASSASGELFF. The chain employs TRBV2 and TRBJ2-2; D uncertain. Germline V gene lookup returns CDR1 SNHLY and CDR2 FYNNEI. Between the trimmed V and J ends, which lost 8 bases and 7 bases, there was a span of 8 bases. The CDR3 has 11 residues. The variable domain in full, completed from reference TRBV2 and TRBJ2-2, reads EPEVTQTPSHQVTQMGQEVILRCVPISNHLYFYWYRQILGQKVEFLVSFYNNEISEKSEIFDDQFSVERPDGSNFTLKIRSTKLEDSAMYFCASSASGELFFGEGSRLTVL.

The rearrangement joins TRBV19 to TRBJ1-1; D is possibly TRBD1 (5 bases). Germline CDR1 LNHDA, CDR2 SQIVND (reference sequence). CDR3 length equals 16 residues. Trimming pared 6 bases from V and 4 bases from J, leaving 21 bases between. The CDR3 DNA reads as TGTGCCAGTAGACGGGGACGGGGGGTATCGGGCACTGAAGCTTTCTTT. Its protein product is CASRRGRGVSGTEAFF.

V is TRBV18 and J is TRBJ1-1; D is unclear. The germline V and J ends were trimmed by 4 bases and 3 bases, with 12 bases remaining between them. The CDR3 loop spans 14 amino acids. In germline, CDR1 is KGHSH, CDR2 LQKENI. This CDR3 reads CASSLEDGDTEAFF. The DNA of the CDR3 is TGTGCCAGCTCACTAGAGGACGGGGACACTGAAGCTTTCTTT.

CDR3 protein: CASQTQGAAEAFF. The CDR3 nucleotides are TGTGCCAGCCAAACACAGGGGGCTGCTGAAGCTTTCTTT. The chain joins TRBV2 to TRBJ1-1; TRBD1 agrees at 9 bases. This CDR3 is built from 13 residues. Germline CDR1 and CDR2: SNHLY and FYNNEI. The V and J ends lost 8 bases and 6 bases, in that order; junction bases with no gene match: 7.

The chain recombines TRBV2 with TRBJ1-5; 8 positions match TRBD1. This CDR3 contains 16 residues. The ends lost 4 bases at V and 1 base at J; junction bases unmatched: 6. Germline values: CDR1 SNHLY, CDR2 FYNNEI. In DNA, the CDR3 is TGTGCCAGCAGTGCAGACAGGGGCCGGAGCAATCAGCCCCAGCATTTT. The encoded protein is CASSADRGRSNQPQHF.

This chain connects TRBV6-6 to TRBJ1-5, with no clear D. This CDR3 comprises 13 residues. Germline V CDR1 and CDR2: MNHNY, SVGAGI (reference sequence). Deletions cut 8 bases from V and 6 bases from J, with 14 bases between. CDR3 sequence: CASLLLTGQPQHF. The CDR3 DNA sequence: TGTGCCAGCTTGCTTTTAACGGGTCAGCCCCAGCATTTT.

CDR3 sequence (DNA): TGTGCCAGCAGCTTCCTAACGACAGGTGGGCCGAGGGAGACCCAGTACTTC. Residues: CASSFLTTGGPRETQYF. This chain joins TRBV11-2 and TRBJ2-5, with D perhaps TRBD1 (6 bases). CDR1 SGHAT and CDR2 FQNNGV come from the germline V gene. The V gene lost 3 bases and the J gene lost 5 bases, with 22 bases spanning the gap. The CDR3 is 17 amino acids. Looking up the rest from reference TRBV11-2 and TRBJ2-5 gives the full variable domain: EAGVAQSPRYKIIEKRQSVAFWCNPISGHATLYWYQQILGQGPKLLIQFQNNGVVDDSQLPKDRFSAERLKGVDSTLKIQPAKLEDSAVYLCASSFLTTGGPRETQYFGPGTRLLVL.

The gene calls are TRBV2 and TRBJ1-1; unclear D gene. V was clipped by 11 bases and J by 2 bases, with 15 bases between them. Per the germline V gene, CDR1 is SNHLY and CDR2 is FYNNEI. The CDR3 totals 13 residues. CDR3: CASLKSGNTEAFF. For the CDR3, the DNA is TGTGCCTCATTGAAGTCGGGTAACACTGAAGCTTTCTTT. The whole variable domain, filled in from reference TRBV2 and TRBJ1-1, reads EPEVTQTPSHQVTQMGQEVILRCVPISNHLYFYWYRQILGQKVEFLVSFYNNEISEKSEIFDDQFSVERPDGSNFTLKIRSTKLEDSAMYFCASLKSGNTEAFFGQGTRLTVV.

This clone appeared once. The gene calls are TRBV18 and TRBJ2-1, with 14 positions matching TRBD2. Germline V CDR1 and CDR2: KGHSH, LQKENI. Trimming removed 6 bases from V and 3 bases from J; junction bases left unmatched: 10. The CDR3 sequence is 18 residues long. The CDR3 region has the DNA TGTGCCAGCTCCTCGAATCGACTAGCGGGAGGGGGCTACAATGAGCAGTTCTTC. It codes for CASSSNRLAGGGYNEQFF.

The chain recombines TRBV5-4 with TRBJ2-7, with 9 positions matching TRBD1. The CDR3 totals 17 residues. Germline V gives CDR1 SGHNT, CDR2 YYREEE (reference sequence). V lost 0 bases to trimming and J lost 2 bases; unmatched junction nucleotides: 9. This chain's CDR3 is CASSLGQTGGSAYEQYF. For the CDR3, the DNA is TGTGCCAGCAGCTTGGGGCAGACAGGGGGTTCGGCCTACGAGCAGTACTTC.

The V gene is TRBV2, the J gene TRBJ1-6; TRBD1 aligns across 7 bases. Trimming cost V 6 bases and J 0 bases; bases outside gene matches: 14. Germline V gene sequence: CDR1 SNHLY, CDR2 FYNNEI. The CDR3 contains 19 residues. In nucleotides, the CDR3 is TGTGCCAGCAGCCGGACAGGAGACCTCTTTAACTCCTATAATTCACCCCTCCACTTT. The encoded protein is CASSRTGDLFNSYNSPLHF. Based on the CDR3 plus reference TRBV2 and TRBJ1-6, the full variable domain is EPEVTQTPSHQVTQMGQEVILRCVPISNHLYFYWYRQILGQKVEFLVSFYNNEISEKSEIFDDQFSVERPDGSNFTLKIRSTKLEDSAMYFCASSRTGDLFNSYNSPLHFGNGTRLTVT.

The genes are TRBV6-1 and TRBJ2-2, with a tentative D call TRBD2 (6 bases). The CDR3 is made up of 14 amino acids. Germline V gives CDR1 MNHNS, CDR2 SASEGT. Trimming removed 8 bases at V and 8 bases at J, with 18 bases between. In nucleotides, the CDR3 is TGTGCCAGCGGGACTGAGCGGTGGAAGGGGGAGCTGTTTTTT. The encoded protein is CASGTERWKGELFF.

The gene calls are TRBV7-9 and TRBJ2-2; 7 bases match TRBD2. The V gene end was trimmed by 5 bases and the J gene end by 0 bases; junction bases not matched to a gene: 3. The CDR3 covers 15 residues. The germline V gene has CDR1 SEHNR and CDR2 FQNEAQ (reference sequence). Here the CDR3 DNA reads TGTGCCAGCAGCCGGCTAGCGGCGAACACCGGGGAGCTGTTTTTT. It encodes CASSRLAANTGELFF.

The genes are TRBV9 and TRBJ1-1; 8 bases agree with TRBD1. Germline values: CDR1 SGDLS, CDR2 YYNGEE. The CDR3 has 17 residues. Trimming took 0 bases from V and 2 from J; bases not matched to a gene: 9. The CDR3 is CASSVGFRTGRNTEAFF. The CDR3 bases are TGTGCCAGCAGCGTAGGGTTTAGGACAGGGCGTAACACTGAAGCTTTCTTT.

This sequence joins TRBV25-1 and TRBJ2-3, with D maybe TRBD1 (8 bases). V was trimmed by 6 bases and J by 6 bases, leaving 19 bases between them. The CDR3 is 15 residues long. Looked up from germline, CDR1 is MGHDK and CDR2 is SYGVNS. CDR3 nucleotide sequence: TGTGCCAGCAGCGCCACAGGGGGGGCAGGGGATACGCAGTATTTT. Encoded protein: CASSATGGAGDTQYF.

In this sample, this clone is medium-sized (0.01 to 0.1%). The V and J genes are TRBV5-1 and TRBJ1-1, with D perhaps matching TRBD1 (5 bases). This CDR3 comprises 13 residues. Trimming took 6 bases from V and 2 from J, leaving 11 bases between them. The germline CDR1 and CDR2 sequences are SGHRS and YFSETQ. The CDR3 loop is CASTTGDNTEAFF. CDR3 in DNA: TGCGCCAGCACTACGGGGGACAACACTGAAGCTTTCTTT.

The rearrangement uses TRBV6-5 and TRBJ1-2; TRBD1 might be the D (5 bases). V dropped 10 bases and J dropped 0 bases, with 15 bases sitting between them. The CDR3 totals 14 residues. CDR1 and CDR2 (germline): MNHEY, SVGAGI. The CDR3 region has the DNA TGTGCCACACGTACTCAGGGAACTAACTATGGCTACACCTTC. As protein: CATRTQGTNYGYTF.